The 23 T cell receptor beta chains below come from one sample, sequenced in a study of T cells in Graves' hyperthyroidism and ophthalmopathy. Using RNA transcripts as the source, TCR beta CDR3 regions were amplified. The HTBI primer set drove a first-round RT-PCR of the TCR CDR3. TCRdb independently ran MiXCR on the multiplex PCR reads; one entry per CDR3 protein. The data contain 340,000 or so distinct CDR3 sequences, approximately 15% of them seen just once; the ten biggest clones take up roughly 31%. The sequencing input was blood. The origin of the receptors is a man younger than 40 with Graves' hyperthyroidism.

This clonotype was detected ten times or more. This chain joins TRBV2 and TRBJ2-3, with D maybe TRBD1 (6 bases). The V gene's germline CDR1 is SNHLY and CDR2 FYNNEI. Deletions cut 6 bases from V and 3 bases from J, with 16 bases between. The CDR3 is 15 residues long. This CDR3 is CASRMNWQGTDTQYF. DNA of the CDR3: TGTGCCAGCAGGATGAACTGGCAGGGGACAGATACGCAGTATTTT.

J is TRBJ1-2 and V is TRBV4-3; unclear D gene. Germline-derived CDR1 and CDR2 are LGHNA and YSLEER. The CDR3 totals 12 residues. The ends were cut back, 0 bases at V and 7 bases at J, with 6 bases in the middle. CDR3 in DNA: TGCGCCAGCAGCCAAGATTATAGTGGCTACACCTTC. This translates into CASSQDYSGYTF.

The chain carries TRBV7-2 and TRBJ1-2; the D gene is possibly TRBD1 (5 bases). The germline gives CDR1 SGHTA, CDR2 FQGNSA. Trimming stripped 6 bases from V and 8 bases from J, with 16 bases between. This CDR3 contains 13 residues. CDR3 protein: CASSTDTLRGYTF. In nucleotides, the CDR3 is TGTGCCAGCAGTACGGACACTCTGAGGGGCTACACCTTC.

This clonotype has more than one count but fewer than ten. The rearrangement uses TRBV20-1 and TRBJ2-3, with D maybe TRBD1 (6 bases). V was clipped by 3 bases and J by 12 bases, with 13 bases between them. The germline CDR1 and CDR2 sequences are DFQATT and SNEGSKA (reference sequence). The CDR3 consists of 11 residues. In DNA, the CDR3 is TGCAGTGCTAGGGGCCGGGACATTCAGTATTTT. Encoded protein: CSARGRDIQYF.

This clonotype was recorded at least ten times. This chain uses TRBV18 with TRBJ2-1; possibly TRBD2 for D (5 bases). The CDR3 length is 13 residues. The germline CDR1 and CDR2 sequences are KGHSH and LQKENI. Trimming pared 3 bases from V and 9 bases from J, leaving 12 bases between. The CDR3 spells CASSPVAGGEQFF. DNA of the CDR3: TGTGCCAGCTCACCGGTCGCGGGCGGTGAGCAGTTCTTC.

The chain has TRBV5-1 and TRBJ2-3; possibly TRBD1 for D (5 bases). Germline CDR1 reads SGHRS; CDR2 reads YFSETQ. The CDR3 is 12 residues long. Trimming left V 4 bases short and J 4 bases short, with 7 bases between. The CDR3 DNA reads TGCGCCAGCAGCGGGGCGGCAGATACGCAGTATTTT. Its protein is CASSGAADTQYF.

J is TRBJ2-2 and V is TRBV19; D may be TRBD1 or TRBD2 (6 bases each). Germline V gives CDR1 LNHDA, CDR2 SQIVND (reference sequence). Trimming removed 4 bases at V and 5 bases at J, with 11 bases between. The CDR3 covers 14 residues. The CDR3 spells CASSNQGRTGELFF. As DNA, the CDR3 is TGTGCCAGTAGTAATCAGGGGAGGACCGGGGAGCTGTTTTTT.

This clonotype showed up many times. V is TRBV7-8 and J is TRBJ2-3, with TRBD2 identical over 7 bases. Germline V gene lookup returns CDR1 SGHVS and CDR2 FQNEAQ. The CDR3 has 17 residues. V was clipped by 2 bases and J by 4 bases; unmatched bases: 12. CDR3 nucleotides: TGTGCCAGCAGCTTACGGCCTAGCGGCACGGGGCCAGATACGCAGTATTTT. This encodes CASSLRPSGTGPDTQYF.

This clonotype was picked up a small number of times. The V call is TRBV19, the J call TRBJ1-2, with D unresolved. V was shortened by 7 bases and J by 4 bases, with 22 bases between the two germline ends. The CDR3 spans 16 residues. Germline values: CDR1 LNHDA, CDR2 SQIVND (reference sequence). The CDR3 nucleotides read TGTGCCAGTATGAATTTTGGCAGAGAGGCCTCCTATGGCTACACCTTC. Its protein is CASMNFGREASYGYTF. Using reference TRBV19 and TRBJ1-2 for the parts outside the CDR3, the full variable domain is DGGITQSPKYLFRKEGQNVTLSCEQNLNHDAMYWYRQDPGQGLRLIYYSQIVNDFQKGDIAEGYSVSREKKESFPLTVTSAQKNPTAFYLCASMNFGREASYGYTFGSGTRLTVV.

This clonotype has just a few counts. The chain links TRBV6-1 to TRBJ2-1, with TRBD2 identical over 7 bases. Trimming took 8 bases from V and 8 from J; bases not matched to a gene: 9. This CDR3 has 13 amino acids. Germline-derived CDR1 and CDR2 are MNHNS and SASEGT. CDR3 region: CASGSGTTDEQFF. Written as DNA, the CDR3 is TGTGCCAGCGGTTCCGGGACTACCGATGAGCAGTTCTTC.

This clonotype was counted a few times. The V call is TRBV20-1, the J call TRBJ2-3; tentatively, D is TRBD2 (6 bases). Trimming removed 5 bases from V and 2 bases from J, with 17 bases in between. The germline V gene has CDR1 DFQATT and CDR2 SNEGSKA (reference sequence). The CDR3 extends over 15 amino acids. CDR3 sequence: CSAGQASAVTDTQYF. DNA of the CDR3: TGCAGTGCTGGCCAGGCTAGCGCAGTCACAGATACGCAGTATTTT.

This clonotype was picked up a small number of times. J is TRBJ2-7 and V is TRBV27; the D is unclear. V was pared by 3 bases and J by 5 bases, with 11 bases between. The CDR3 spans 13 residues. CDR1 and CDR2 (germline): MNHEY, SMNVEV (reference sequence). This chain's CDR3 is CASSFGPWNEQYF. The DNA for the CDR3 is TGTGCCAGCAGTTTCGGGCCTTGGAACGAGCAGTACTTC.

This clonotype was observed at least ten times. CDR3: CASSQESGWQFF. The DNA of the CDR3 is TGTGCCAGCAGCCAAGAATCGGGCTGGCAGTTCTTC. This chain connects TRBV3-1 to TRBJ2-1; no clear D gene. The CDR3 is 12 amino acids. Germline V lookup: CDR1 LGHDT, CDR2 YNNKEL (reference sequence). V gave up 0 bases and J gave up 12 bases, with 9 bases separating them.

The CDR3 spells CSAVGQRSGGEQYF. The DNA of the CDR3 is TGCAGCGCTGTCGGACAACGCAGCGGTGGCGAGCAGTACTTC. V is TRBV29-1 and J is TRBJ2-7; D could derive from TRBD1 or TRBD2 (5 bases each). The CDR3 contains 14 residues. Per germline, CDR1 SQVTM and CDR2 ANQGSEA. Trimming cost V 7 bases and J 6 bases, with 22 bases left between them.

This clonotype was recorded at least ten times. The rearrangement uses TRBV12-3 or TRBV12-4 and TRBJ1-2, with a possible D match to TRBD1 (5 bases). The CDR3 is made up of 12 amino acids. V shed 6 bases and J shed 5 bases, with 10 bases lying between them. CDR3 region: CASSLEGYGYTF. The CDR3 DNA is TGTGCCAGCAGCTTGGAGGGGTATGGCTACACCTTC.

In its sample, this clonotype was seen many times. The rearrangement links TRBV3-1 to TRBJ1-1; the D gene is possibly TRBD1 (6 bases). This CDR3 is built from 14 residues. Germline CDR1 LGHDT, CDR2 YNNKEL (reference sequence). Trimming cost V 8 bases and J 0 bases, with 13 bases left between them. The CDR3: CASGTNGLNTEAFF. The CDR3 coding sequence is TGTGCCAGCGGGACAAACGGTTTGAACACTGAAGCTTTCTTT.

This clonotype occurred a few times. This sequence joins TRBV20-1 and TRBJ2-7, with D possibly TRBD1 on 6 matching bases. Trimming pared 5 bases from V and 3 bases from J, leaving 26 bases between. The CDR3 loop spans 17 amino acids. Germline loops: CDR1 DFQATT, CDR2 SNEGSKA (reference sequence). CDR3 sequence reads: CSAAGTQGPTHYYEQYF. The CDR3 bases are TGCAGTGCTGCCGGGACACAAGGTCCCACCCACTACTACGAGCAGTACTTC.

Comments on this clonotype: This may arise from a read error, as a much more abundant clone is one base away. V gene TRBV5-1 combines with J gene TRBJ2-1; 10 positions agree with TRBD1. V was pared by 10 bases and J by 9 bases, with 13 bases of the junction left unmatched. Germline-derived CDR1 and CDR2 are SGHRS and YFSETQ. The CDR3 covers 14 residues. The CDR3 loop is CAGKGQGVVGEQFF. The DNA for the CDR3 is TGCGCCGGCAAAGGACAGGGGGTCGTGGGTGAGCAGTTCTTC.

This clonotype turned up a few times. A read error may explain this, as a much larger clone is one base away. The V call is TRBV7-2, the J call TRBJ1-1; D possibly corresponds to TRBD1 (5 bases). Trimming cost V 4 bases and J 2 bases, with 5 bases left between them. Germline lookup yields CDR1 SGHTA and CDR2 FQGNSA. The CDR3 loop spans 12 amino acids. The CDR3 DNA is TGTGCCAGCAGCTGGGACAACACTGAAGCTTTCTTT. It codes for CASSWDNTEAFF.

This clonotype was observed many times. This chain uses TRBV20-1 with TRBJ2-7; 7 nucleotides align to TRBD2. V was clipped by 0 bases and J by 4 bases; unmatched bases: 0. This CDR3 contains 12 residues. Germline V gene lookup returns CDR1 DFQATT and CDR2 SNEGSKA (reference sequence). This CDR3 reads CSAREREYEQYF. CDR3 nucleotides: TGCAGTGCTAGAGAGCGGGAGTACGAGCAGTACTTC.

At least ten counts were recorded for this clonotype. The chain combines TRBV20-1 with TRBJ2-7; 8 positions match TRBD2. The CDR3 loop spans 12 amino acids. Germline CDR1 DFQATT, CDR2 SNEGSKA (reference sequence). V shed 6 bases, J shed 3 bases, and the junction held 4 bases outside the gene matches. The CDR3 sequence: CSASGTSYEQYF. The DNA for the CDR3 is TGCAGTGCGTCCGGGACTAGCTACGAGCAGTACTTC.

In this sample, this clonotype turned up many times. CDR3 coding DNA: TGTGCCAGCAGCCCGTACCGGACAGGGGAGGGAACTGAAGCTTTCTTT. Translating gives CASSPYRTGEGTEAFF. The rearrangement joins TRBV3-1 to TRBJ1-1; 9 bases agree with TRBD1. CDR1 and CDR2 from the germline V gene are LGHDT and YNNKEL (reference sequence). The CDR3 is 16 amino acids. The trim removed 4 bases at V and 5 bases at J, leaving 11 bases unmatched.

The rearrangement uses TRBV7-8 and TRBJ2-7; D gene uncertain. There are 13 residues in the CDR3. Trimming left V 1 base short and J 5 bases short, with 9 bases between. Germline V CDR1 and CDR2: SGHVS, FQNEAQ. CDR3 residues: CASSLGPLNEQYF. For the CDR3, the DNA is TGTGCCAGCAGCTTAGGCCCCCTTAACGAGCAGTACTTC. The whole variable domain, filled in from reference TRBV7-8 and TRBJ2-7, reads GAGVSQSPRYKVAKRGQDVALRCDPISGHVSLFWYQQALGQGPEFLTYFQNEAQLDKSGLPSDRFFAERPEGSVSTLKIQRTQQEDSAVYLCASSLGPLNEQYFGPGTRLTVT.